Listed here are 32 T cell receptor beta chains from one sample, sequenced in a study of blood T cell repertoires in COVID-19. Assay: immunoSEQ multiplex PCR; the TCRdb copy retains only in-frame clones and omits some. Among 140,000 to 150,000 clones listed, around 82% were seen once. The sample was peripheral blood. The receptors derive from a human donor with acute or convalescent COVID-19. The donor label of this sample is uncertain.

The V call is TRBV3-1 (or the pseudogene TRBV3-2), the J call TRBJ2-1; TRBD2 matches 10 bases. Germline V gene lookup returns CDR1 LGHDT and CDR2 YNNKEL (reference sequence). The CDR3 has 16 amino acids. Trimming removed 1 base from V and 8 bases from J; junction bases left unmatched: 8. Here the CDR3 DNA reads TGTGCCAGCAGCCAAGCTTTCCTAGCGGGGGAGGATGAGCAGTTCTTC. It translates to CASSQAFLAGEDEQFF.

This clone was observed once. The chain couples TRBV6-2 or TRBV6-3 to TRBJ1-5, with 8 bases matching TRBD1. Germline CDR1 MNHEY, CDR2 SVGEGT. The CDR3 contains 14 residues. The trim removed 2 bases at V and 7 bases at J, leaving 4 bases unmatched. The CDR3 loop reads CASSYRTGSQPQHF. As DNA, the CDR3 is TGTGCCAGCAGTTACAGGACAGGGAGCCAGCCCCAGCATTTT.

CDR3 coding DNA: TGCGCCAGCAGCTGGACAGGGAATAGCAATCAGCCCCAGCATTTT. This gives the protein CASSWTGNSNQPQHF. The chain carries TRBV5-1 and TRBJ1-5; 8 bases are shared with TRBD1. J gave up 0 bases and V 3 bases, and 2 bases lay outside the gene matches. The CDR3 is 15 amino acids. Germline CDR1 SGHRS, CDR2 YFSETQ.

This sequence joins TRBV27 and TRBJ1-2, with 10 bases that match TRBD1. Trimming took 4 bases from V and 6 from J; bases not matched to a gene: 8. The CDR3 has 15 amino acids. Germline lookup yields CDR1 MNHEY and CDR2 SMNVEV (reference sequence). CDR3 sequence reads: CASSSLDRGRNGYTF. In DNA form, the CDR3 reads TGTGCCAGCAGTTCCTTGGACAGGGGGAGGAATGGCTACACCTTC.

The V and J genes are TRBV7-9 and TRBJ2-5; 14 bases align to TRBD2. The CDR3 has 15 residues. Trimming cost V 8 bases and J 7 bases; bases outside gene matches: 9. Germline assignment: CDR1 SEHNR and CDR2 FQNEAQ (reference sequence). The CDR3 region has the DNA TGTGCCAGCGGTTGGGGACTAGCGGGGGAGGTGACCCAGTACTTC. Protein: CASGWGLAGEVTQYF.

The rearrangement joins TRBV6-5 to TRBJ1-1; tentative D call: TRBD1 (6 bases). The CDR3 totals 15 residues. Trimming shortened V by 6 bases and J by 4 bases, and 18 bases separated the two germline ends. Germline CDR1 and CDR2: MNHEY and SVGAGI. CDR3 coding DNA: TGTGCCAGCAGATACGGGCGGGGGCTCGGCACTGAAGCTTTCTTT. Its translation: CASRYGRGLGTEAFF.

There are a few counts of this clone. This sequence joins TRBV10-3 and TRBJ2-5; 9 bases map to TRBD1. Looked up from germline, CDR1 is ENHRY and CDR2 is SYGVKD. J gave up 5 bases and V 3 bases, and 10 bases lay outside the gene matches. The CDR3 has 16 residues. The CDR3 nucleotides read TGTGCCATCAGTGATCAAGGGGGACAGGGAGGTGAGACCCAGTACTTC. The encoded protein is CAISDQGGQGGETQYF.

This clone appeared once. CDR3 region: CASSQDLVGGTIYF. In DNA form, the CDR3 reads TGTGCCAGCAGCCAAGACCTTGTGGGAGGAACCATATATTTT. This rearrangement joins TRBV3-1 (or the pseudogene TRBV3-2) to TRBJ1-3; D remains ambiguous. The ends were cut back, 0 bases at V and 10 bases at J, with 13 bases in the middle. This CDR3 contains 14 residues. Germline V lookup: CDR1 LGHDT, CDR2 YNNKEL (reference sequence).

The CDR3 spells CASSIKATGINYGYTF. CDR3 DNA sequence: TGTGCCAGTAGTATCAAAGCGACAGGGATAAACTATGGCTACACCTTC. The V and J genes are TRBV19 and TRBJ1-2; 7 nucleotides align to TRBD1. Trimming removed 3 bases from V and 2 bases from J; junction bases left unmatched: 9. From germline, CDR1 is LNHDA and CDR2 SQIVND (reference sequence). The CDR3 totals 16 residues.

This clone was seen only a few times. The chain is built from TRBV27 and TRBJ1-6; a possible D gene is TRBD1 (5 bases). V dropped 3 bases and J dropped 10 bases, with 16 bases sitting between them. The CDR3 runs to 15 residues. CDR1 is MNHEY and CDR2 is SMNVEV in the germline V gene (reference sequence). CDR3 sequence: CASSFYPRESSPLHF. The CDR3 DNA reads as TGTGCCAGCAGTTTCTACCCCAGGGAAAGCTCACCCCTCCACTTT.

This clone was found a few times. The chain joins TRBV6-5 to TRBJ2-5, with 7 bases matching TRBD1. The germline V gene encodes CDR1 MNHEY and CDR2 SVGAGI. The CDR3 is made up of 12 amino acids. V dropped 10 bases and J dropped 1; count of bases not matched to a gene: 3. The CDR3 protein is CATGQPQETQYF. CDR3 nucleotide sequence: TGTGCCACGGGACAGCCCCAAGAGACCCAGTACTTC.

This chain connects TRBV30 to TRBJ1-5; D is uncertain. The CDR3 spans 14 residues. Germline V gene lookup returns CDR1 GTSNPN and CDR2 SVGIG (reference sequence). V was pared by 2 bases and J by 3 bases, with 11 bases between. CDR3 sequence (DNA): TGTGCCTGGAGTAGCTACAGAGCCAATCAGCCCCAGCATTTT. Translating it yields CAWSSYRANQPQHF.

This rearrangement joins TRBV2 to TRBJ2-2; 13 positions agree with TRBD2. The V gene end was trimmed by 8 bases and the J gene end by 2 bases; junction bases not matched to a gene: 11. Germline V gene sequence: CDR1 SNHLY, CDR2 FYNNEI. The CDR3 is 18 residues long. This CDR3 is CASVSGLAGLLNTGELFF. CDR3 in DNA: TGTGCCAGCGTTTCGGGACTAGCGGGGCTTCTTAACACCGGGGAGCTGTTTTTT.

This clone was detected only a few times. V is TRBV3-1 (or the pseudogene TRBV3-2) and J is TRBJ1-2; a weak D match, TRBD1 (5 bases). Germline values: CDR1 LGHDT, CDR2 YNNKEL (reference sequence). The germline V and J ends were trimmed by 6 bases and 4 bases, with 12 bases remaining between them. The CDR3 has 13 amino acids. Written as DNA, the CDR3 is TGTGCCAGCAGTCTAAGGGGCACCTATGGCTACACCTTC. It codes for CASSLRGTYGYTF.

The genes are TRBV5-6 and TRBJ1-4; maybe TRBD1 (5 bases). The CDR3 covers 15 residues. Trimming left V 4 bases short and J 5 bases short, with 15 bases between. Germline CDR1 and CDR2: SGHDT and YYEEEE. The DNA for the CDR3 is TGTGCCAGCAGCGCACCGGGACTTAGGAATGAAAAACTGTTTTTT. This encodes CASSAPGLRNEKLFF.

The J gene is TRBJ1-4, the V gene TRBV4-2; 7 bases fit TRBD1. CDR1 is LGHNA, CDR2 YNFKEQ, per germline. This CDR3 has 16 amino acids. The J segment lost 3 bases and the V segment lost 4 bases, leaving 8 bases of the junction unmatched. CDR3 sequence reads: CASSPITGTANEKLFF. CDR3 sequence (DNA): TGTGCCAGCAGCCCAATAACCGGGACAGCTAATGAAAAACTGTTTTTT.

Comments on this clone: The junction and the germline gene differ at one end; a read error may be behind it. V usage is TRBV2 and J usage is TRBJ1-2, with TRBD1 as a possible D gene (5 bases). The CDR3 has 16 residues. Per the germline V gene, CDR1 is SNHLY and CDR2 is FYNNEI. As DNA, the CDR3 is TGCGCCAGCAGTGAAGAGGGAGGGGTGTTGGGCTATGGCTACACCTTC. Translated: CASSEEGGVLGYGYTF.

This clone was picked up one time. The rearrangement joins TRBV25-1 to TRBJ2-7; D not certain. The CDR3 has 13 amino acids. Trimming pared 3 bases from V and 0 bases from J, leaving 6 bases between. Germline-derived CDR1 and CDR2 are MGHDK and SYGVNS. The chain's CDR3 is CASSDRFSYEQYF. CDR3 sequence (DNA): TGTGCCAGCAGTGACAGGTTCTCCTACGAGCAGTACTTC.

J is TRBJ1-2 and V is TRBV19, with a possible D match to TRBD1 (6 bases). The V end lost 6 bases, the J end lost 4 bases, and 24 bases lay between the germline ends. The CDR3 sequence is 17 residues long. CDR1 and CDR2 (germline): LNHDA, SQIVND (reference sequence). The DNA for the CDR3 is TGTGCCAGTAGAGGGGGTTCGAGCCAGTCCGCGATCTATGGCTACACCTTC. Its translation is CASRGGSSQSAIYGYTF. Full variable domain (rest looked up from reference TRBV19 and TRBJ1-2): DGGITQSPKYLFRKEGQNVTLSCEQNLNHDAMYWYRQDPGQGLRLIYYSQIVNDFQKGDIAEGYSVSREKKESFPLTVTSAQKNPTAFYLCASRGGSSQSAIYGYTFGSGTRLTVV.

This chain joins TRBV2 and TRBJ2-6; D uncertain. The CDR3 consists of 15 residues. The ends were cut back, 2 bases at V and 4 bases at J, with 9 bases in the middle. Looked up from germline, CDR1 is SNHLY and CDR2 is FYNNEI. CDR3 sequence (DNA): TGTGCCAGCAGTGAAATCCCCTCCGGGGCCAACGTCCTGACTTTC. Protein sequence: CASSEIPSGANVLTF.

The rearrangement links TRBV6-5 to TRBJ2-7; the D gene is possibly TRBD1 (5 bases). V lost 4 bases, J lost 1 base, and 14 bases lay in between. The germline gives CDR1 MNHEY, CDR2 SVGAGI. CDR3 length: 15 residues. The CDR3 region is CASSSPSTVSYEQYF. In DNA, the CDR3 is TGTGCCAGCAGTTCACCATCGACAGTATCCTACGAGCAGTACTTC.

This rearrangement joins TRBV7-9 to TRBJ2-3; 7 bases are shared with TRBD2. The germline V gene encodes CDR1 SEHNR and CDR2 FQNEAQ (reference sequence). This CDR3 region has 13 residues. V lost 5 bases, J lost 3 bases, and 2 bases stayed unmatched. The CDR3 DNA sequence: TGTGCCAGCAGCCCTAGCGGAACAGATACGCAGTATTTT. It translates to CASSPSGTDTQYF.

The V gene is TRBV5-5, the J gene TRBJ2-1, with D unresolved. Trimming removed 0 bases from V and 6 bases from J, with 10 bases in between. Germline V gives CDR1 SGHKS, CDR2 YYEKEE (reference sequence). This CDR3 has 14 amino acids. The CDR3 here is CASSLGPAVNEQFF. Here the CDR3 DNA reads TGTGCCAGCAGCTTGGGCCCGGCGGTCAATGAGCAGTTCTTC.

J is TRBJ2-7 and V is TRBV5-8, with D possibly matching TRBD1 (5 bases). Germline V lookup: CDR1 SGHTS, CDR2 YDEGEE. The CDR3 length is 14 residues. V dropped 0 bases and J dropped 2 bases, with 9 bases sitting between them. The CDR3 DNA follows: TGTGCCAGCAGCTTGGGTGGGGCTACCTACGAGCAGTACTTC. It is translated as CASSLGGATYEQYF.

The gene calls are TRBV6-5 and TRBJ1-1, with D unresolved. V was clipped by 6 bases and J by 4 bases, with 18 bases between them. Germline V gene sequence: CDR1 MNHEY, CDR2 SVGAGI. There are 15 residues in the CDR3. This CDR3 reads CASSPLGGRGTEAFF. In DNA form, the CDR3 reads TGTGCCAGCAGCCCCCTCGGTGGTCGAGGCACTGAAGCTTTCTTT.

The chain is built from TRBV5-6 and TRBJ2-7, with 8 positions matching TRBD1. V shed 2 bases, J shed 4 bases, and the junction held 5 bases outside the gene matches. This CDR3 spans 14 amino acids. CDR1 is SGHDT, CDR2 YYEEEE, per germline. DNA of the CDR3: TGTGCCAGCAGCTTTTTCCAGGGGGCATACGAGCAGTACTTC. This codes for CASSFFQGAYEQYF. Based on the CDR3 plus reference TRBV5-6 and TRBJ2-7, the full variable domain is DAGVTQSPTHLIKTRGQQVTLRCSPKSGHDTVSWYQQALGQGPQFIFQYYEEEERQRGNFPDRFSGHQFPNYSSELNVNALLLGDSALYLCASSFFQGAYEQYFGPGTRLTVT.

The chain combines TRBV19 with TRBJ1-5; TRBD1 matches 8 bases. After removal of 7 bases from V and 4 bases from J, the junction contained 18 bases not matched to a gene. The germline V gene encodes CDR1 LNHDA and CDR2 SQIVND (reference sequence). The CDR3 consists of 18 residues. CDR3 sequence (DNA): TGTGCCAGTAACCCACGAACCTCCGGACAGGGCCTGAATCAGCCCCAGCATTTT. Its protein product is CASNPRTSGQGLNQPQHF.

This chain uses TRBV10-3 with TRBJ1-5, with 7 positions matching TRBD1. The CDR3 has 15 residues. Per the germline V gene, CDR1 is ENHRY and CDR2 is SYGVKD. Trimming removed 6 bases from V and 0 bases from J; junction bases left unmatched: 5. The CDR3 here is CAISPTGDSNQPQHF. DNA of the CDR3: TGTGCCATCAGCCCAACAGGGGATAGCAATCAGCCCCAGCATTTT.

This clone was counted a single time. The V and J genes are TRBV5-1 and TRBJ1-5; D call uncertain. The CDR3 extends over 13 amino acids. Trimming cost V 0 bases and J 7 bases, with 8 bases left between them. CDR1 is SGHRS and CDR2 is YFSETQ in the germline V gene. CDR3 coding DNA: TGCGCCAGCAGCTTGGTAACCGGGCAGCCCCAGCATTTT. Protein: CASSLVTGQPQHF.

This sequence joins TRBV3-1 (or the pseudogene TRBV3-2) and TRBJ1-1, with no clear D. Trimming left V 5 bases short and J 6 bases short, with 16 bases between. In germline, CDR1 is LGHDT, CDR2 YNNKEL (reference sequence). CDR3 length: 14 residues. CDR3 coding DNA: TGTGCCAGCAGCTCCCAGGCCATAGGTTCTGAAGCTTTCTTT. Its translation: CASSSQAIGSEAFF.

This chain links TRBV2 with TRBJ1-5, with 9 nucleotides matching TRBD1. The CDR3 spans 13 residues. V lost 8 bases, J lost 8 bases, and 7 bases stayed unmatched. Germline loops: CDR1 SNHLY, CDR2 FYNNEI. The CDR3, as DNA: TGTGCCAGCGTCGGGACAGGGTTTAAGCCCCAGCATTTT. This sequence encodes CASVGTGFKPQHF.

The V gene is TRBV6-5, the J gene TRBJ2-1; a weak D match, TRBD1 (6 bases). Looked up from germline, CDR1 is MNHEY and CDR2 is SVGAGI. V was pared by 5 bases and J by 2 bases, with 10 bases between. The CDR3 is 14 residues long. The CDR3 coding sequence is TGTGCCAGCAGTATTCGGACAGCCTACAATGAGCAGTTCTTC. This encodes CASSIRTAYNEQFF.